The TCR beta chain described here comes from a study of blood T cells in healthy people across ages. In the study overall: About one barcoded beta molecule per two T cells was captured by template switching.

A sample-barcoded 5' primer and a J-beta primer mix were used in a second PCR of about 7 to 12 cycles. In TCRdb, the 5' RACE reads were re-called with MiXCR into one record per CDR3 protein. The table has fewer than 950,000 distinct CDR3 sequences, roughly 53% seen once. The sample holds one count of this clonotype. The CDR3 spans 14 residues. V was pared by 0 bases and J by 5 bases, with 10 bases between. Germline CDR1 is MRHNA and CDR2 is SNTAGT. The V gene is TRBV6-4, the J gene TRBJ1-1, with TRBD1 as a possible D gene (5 bases). This TCR was sampled from a man at least 80 years old in good health. The specimen was blood. The CDR3 is CASSDSSKGTEAFF. CDR3 sequence (DNA): TGTGCCAGCAGTGACTCCTCGAAGGGGACTGAAGCTTTCTTT.